This TCR beta chain is from a study of breast tumors, draining lymph nodes, adjacent tissues (dated by TCRdb to about 2016). Regarding the complete study: The study compared TCR beta repertoires across tumor, adjacent nontumor tissue and axillary lymph nodes from breast cancer patients. The study aimed to assess the relationships and possible T-cell exchange between tumor, surrounding tissue and draining lymph node repertoires in human breast cancer.

V is cut by 7 bases and J by 5 bases, and the space between the germline ends is 18 bases. The germline V gene provides CDR1 MNHEY and CDR2 SVGAGI. The CDR3 covers 14 residues, taking in both the cysteine and the phenylalanine. Just CDR3 DNA is preserved here, 42 bases in frame from base 1. General findings and caveats noted by the study authors: The similarity between tumor and nontumor tissue repertoires was significantly greater in luminal-like breast cancer than in basal-like breast cancer. The data were considered consistent with most tumor T cells being derived from the lymph node and subsequently expanding within tumor tissue. T-cell repertoire diversity in tumors was found to be lower than in lymph nodes but higher than in nontumor tissue, and preferential V and J gene usage was observed. The conclusion that tumor T cells originate in lymph nodes was presented as consistent with a hypothesis rather than as directly demonstrated.

Lymph node samples were obtained from the axillary draining lymph nodes of breast cancer patients. TCRdb records Illumina HiSeq 2000 as the sequencer. Multiplex PCR amplification was used to generate the TCR beta chain libraries. The amplified TCR beta chain products were analyzed by high-throughput sequencing. The public reads were run again by TCRdb, first through fastp at Q25 and then through MiXCR, and only productive beta chains were kept. Entries are consolidated by CDR3 protein sequence, retaining the most common genes and DNA. The sample table records under 110,000 distinct CDR3 sequences; under 40% of these occur just once. The ten largest clones represent approximately 6% of the sample. Remarks on this clonotype: The antigen it binds to is not known. Per-base qualities were not stored, and no clone one base away is much larger.

The sequence links TRBV6-5 to TRBJ2-7; a tentative D match to TRBD2 spans 6 bases. This sequence originates from a female donor with breast cancer. Some clones in this sample may be carry-over from other donors' samples. The sample comprised axillary lymph node tissue. The CDR3 region: CASTPGDGYNEQYF. In nucleotide form, the sequence is TGTGCCAGCACCCCGGGGGACGGCTACAACGAGCAGTACTTC.